This section outlines one T cell receptor (beta chain) sequence together with its context. This entry comes from a study of technical replicates of blood from a handful of donors. The repertoire was sequenced with immunoSEQ multiplex PCR; TCRdb's copy has only in-frame clones and lacks some. Among about 59,000 clones, about 97% were seen once, and the ten largest hold around 0.19%. The sequence came from a human donor in good health. The specimen was T cells isolated from PBMCs.

The CDR3 DNA sequence: TGTGCCAGCAGTGAAAGACAGGGGAATGGCTACACCTTC. Amino acids: CASSERQGNGYTF. V and J are TRBV2 and TRBJ1-2; 8 nucleotides agree with TRBD1. Germline CDR1 is SNHLY and CDR2 is FYNNEI. Germline trimming cut 2 bases from V and 6 bases from J; bases unmatched to any gene: 2. The CDR3 sequence is 13 residues long.